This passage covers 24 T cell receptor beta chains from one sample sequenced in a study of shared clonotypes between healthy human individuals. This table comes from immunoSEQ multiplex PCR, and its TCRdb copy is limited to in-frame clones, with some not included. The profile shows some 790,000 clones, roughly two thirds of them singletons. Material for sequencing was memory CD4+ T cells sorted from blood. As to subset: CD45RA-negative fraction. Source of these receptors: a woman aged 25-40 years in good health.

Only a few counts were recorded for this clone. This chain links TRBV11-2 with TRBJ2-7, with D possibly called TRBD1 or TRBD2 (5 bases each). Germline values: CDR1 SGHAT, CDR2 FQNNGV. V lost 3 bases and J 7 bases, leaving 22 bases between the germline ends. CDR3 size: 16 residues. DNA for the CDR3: TGTGCCAGCAGCTTTTATCGGGACCCCGCCCGCTCGGAGCAGTACTTC. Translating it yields CASSFYRDPARSEQYF.

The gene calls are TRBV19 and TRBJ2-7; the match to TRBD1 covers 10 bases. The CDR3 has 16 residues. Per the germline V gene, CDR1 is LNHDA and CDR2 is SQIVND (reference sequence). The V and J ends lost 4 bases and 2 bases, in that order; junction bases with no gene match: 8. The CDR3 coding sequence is TGTGCCAGTAGTAGAGGCGGGGACAGGGGTCCCTACGAGCAGTACTTC. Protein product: CASSRGGDRGPYEQYF.

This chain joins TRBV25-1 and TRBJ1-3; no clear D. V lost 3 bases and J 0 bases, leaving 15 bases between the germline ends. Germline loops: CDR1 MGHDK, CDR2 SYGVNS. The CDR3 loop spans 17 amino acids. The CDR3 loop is CASSDPVAFGSGNTIYF. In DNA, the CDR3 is TGTGCCAGCAGTGATCCGGTAGCCTTTGGCTCTGGAAACACCATATATTTT. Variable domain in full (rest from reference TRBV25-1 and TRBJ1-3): EADIYQTPRYLVIGTGKKITLECSQTMGHDKMYWYQQDPGMELHLIHYSYGVNSTEKGDLSSESTVSRIRTEHFPLTLESARPSHTSQYLCASSDPVAFGSGNTIYFGEGSWLTVV.

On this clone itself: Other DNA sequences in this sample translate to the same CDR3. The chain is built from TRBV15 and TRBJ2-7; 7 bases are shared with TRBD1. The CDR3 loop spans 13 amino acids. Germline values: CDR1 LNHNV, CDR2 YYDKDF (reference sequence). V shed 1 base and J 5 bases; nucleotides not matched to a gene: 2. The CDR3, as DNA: TGTGCCACCAGCAGAGGGGACAGCCACGAGCAGTACTTC. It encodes CATSRGDSHEQYF.

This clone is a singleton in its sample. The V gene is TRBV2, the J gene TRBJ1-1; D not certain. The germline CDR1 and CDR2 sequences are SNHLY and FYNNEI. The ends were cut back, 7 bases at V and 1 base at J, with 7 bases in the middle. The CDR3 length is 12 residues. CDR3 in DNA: TGTGCCAGCACCAGAGAGAACACTGAAGCTTTCTTT. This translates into CASTRENTEAFF.

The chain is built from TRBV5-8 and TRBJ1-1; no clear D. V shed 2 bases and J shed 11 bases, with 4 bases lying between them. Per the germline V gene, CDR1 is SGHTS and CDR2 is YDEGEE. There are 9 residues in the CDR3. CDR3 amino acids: CASSFRAFF. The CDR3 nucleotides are TGTGCCAGCAGCTTTCGCGCTTTCTTT.

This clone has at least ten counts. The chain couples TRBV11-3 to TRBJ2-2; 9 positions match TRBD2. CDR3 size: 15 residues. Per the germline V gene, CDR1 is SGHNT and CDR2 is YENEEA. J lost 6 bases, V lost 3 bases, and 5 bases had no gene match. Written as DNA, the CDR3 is TGTGCCAGCAGCTTGCTAGCGGGAATGTCCGGGGAGCTGTTTTTT. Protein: CASSLLAGMSGELFF.

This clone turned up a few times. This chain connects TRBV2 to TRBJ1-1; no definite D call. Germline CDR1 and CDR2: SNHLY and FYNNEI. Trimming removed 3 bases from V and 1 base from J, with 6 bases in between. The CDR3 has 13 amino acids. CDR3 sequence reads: CASSDTRNTEAFF. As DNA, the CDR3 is TGTGCCAGCAGTGACACCAGGAACACTGAAGCTTTCTTT.

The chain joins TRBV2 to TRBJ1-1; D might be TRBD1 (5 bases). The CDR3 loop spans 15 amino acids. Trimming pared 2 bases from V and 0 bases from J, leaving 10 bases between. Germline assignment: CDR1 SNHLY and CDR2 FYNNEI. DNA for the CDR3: TGTGCCAGCAGTGAACAGGGCCCTATGAACACTGAAGCTTTCTTT. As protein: CASSEQGPMNTEAFF. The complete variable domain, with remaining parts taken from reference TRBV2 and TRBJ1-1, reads EPEVTQTPSHQVTQMGQEVILRCVPISNHLYFYWYRQILGQKVEFLVSFYNNEISEKSEIFDDQFSVERPDGSNFTLKIRSTKLEDSAMYFCASSEQGPMNTEAFFGQGTRLTVV.

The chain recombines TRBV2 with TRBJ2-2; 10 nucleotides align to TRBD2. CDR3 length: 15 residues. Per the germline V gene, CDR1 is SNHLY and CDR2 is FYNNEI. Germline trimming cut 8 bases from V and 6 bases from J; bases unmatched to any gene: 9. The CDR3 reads CASGLKTSGPGELFF. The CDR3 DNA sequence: TGTGCCAGCGGCCTTAAGACTAGCGGGCCCGGGGAGCTGTTTTTT.

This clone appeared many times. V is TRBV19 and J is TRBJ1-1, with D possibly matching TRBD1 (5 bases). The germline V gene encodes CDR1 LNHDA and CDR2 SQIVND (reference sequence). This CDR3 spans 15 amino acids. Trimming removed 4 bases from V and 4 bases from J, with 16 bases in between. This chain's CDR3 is CASSRGTALATEAFF. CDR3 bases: TGTGCCAGTAGTAGAGGGACGGCATTGGCCACTGAAGCTTTCTTT.

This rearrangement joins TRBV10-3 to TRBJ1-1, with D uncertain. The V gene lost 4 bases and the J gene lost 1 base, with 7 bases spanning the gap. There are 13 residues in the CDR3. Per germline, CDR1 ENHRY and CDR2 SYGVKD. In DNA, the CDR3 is TGTGCCATCAGTGTACAGCCGAACACTGAAGCTTTCTTT. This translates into CAISVQPNTEAFF.

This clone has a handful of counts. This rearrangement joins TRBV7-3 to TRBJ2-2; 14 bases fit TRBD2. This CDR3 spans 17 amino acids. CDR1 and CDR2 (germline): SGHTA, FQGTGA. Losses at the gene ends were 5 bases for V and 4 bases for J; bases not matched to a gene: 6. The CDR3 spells CASSTGLAGAGTGELFF. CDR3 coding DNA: TGTGCCAGCAGCACGGGACTAGCGGGAGCGGGCACCGGGGAGCTGTTTTTT. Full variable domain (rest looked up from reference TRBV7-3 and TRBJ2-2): GAGVSQTPSNKVTEKGKYVELRCDPISGHTALYWYRQSLGQGPEFLIYFQGTGAADDSGLPNDRFFAVRPEGSVSTLKIQRTERGDSAVYLCASSTGLAGAGTGELFFGEGSRLTVL.

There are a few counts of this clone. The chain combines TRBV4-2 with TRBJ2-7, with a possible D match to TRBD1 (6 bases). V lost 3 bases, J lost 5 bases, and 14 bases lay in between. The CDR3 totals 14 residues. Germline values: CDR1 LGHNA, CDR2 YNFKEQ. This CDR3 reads CASSHGQSHDEQYF. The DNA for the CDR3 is TGTGCCAGCAGCCACGGACAGTCCCACGACGAGCAGTACTTC.

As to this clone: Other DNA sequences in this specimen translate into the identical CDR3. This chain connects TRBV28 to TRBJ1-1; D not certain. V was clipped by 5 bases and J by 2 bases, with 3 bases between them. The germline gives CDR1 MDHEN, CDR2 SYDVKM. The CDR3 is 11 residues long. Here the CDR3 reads CASSRNTEAFF. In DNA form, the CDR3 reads TGTGCCAGCAGTCGCAACACTGAAGCTTTCTTT.

CDR3 region: CASSFGGSGANVLTF. The CDR3 nucleotides read TGTGCCAGCAGCTTTGGAGGCTCTGGGGCCAACGTCCTGACTTTC. The chain couples TRBV5-4 to TRBJ2-6, with D perhaps matching TRBD2 (5 bases). CDR3 length: 15 amino acids. V lost 2 bases and J lost 0, with 6 bases in between. CDR1 and CDR2 from the germline V gene are SGHNT and YYREEE (reference sequence).

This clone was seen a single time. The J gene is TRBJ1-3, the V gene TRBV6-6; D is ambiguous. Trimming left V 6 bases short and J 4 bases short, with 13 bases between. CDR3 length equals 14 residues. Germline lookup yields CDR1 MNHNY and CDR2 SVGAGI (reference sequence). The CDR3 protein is CASSLRPTGNTIYF. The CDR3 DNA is TGTGCCAGCAGCCTGCGTCCCACCGGAAACACCATATATTTT.

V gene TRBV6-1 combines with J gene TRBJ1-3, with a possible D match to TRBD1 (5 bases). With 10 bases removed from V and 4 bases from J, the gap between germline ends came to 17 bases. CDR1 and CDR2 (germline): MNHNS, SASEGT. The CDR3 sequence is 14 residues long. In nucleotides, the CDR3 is TGTGCCATTCACCCGGGGGTGATGGGAAACACCATATATTTT. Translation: CAIHPGVMGNTIYF.

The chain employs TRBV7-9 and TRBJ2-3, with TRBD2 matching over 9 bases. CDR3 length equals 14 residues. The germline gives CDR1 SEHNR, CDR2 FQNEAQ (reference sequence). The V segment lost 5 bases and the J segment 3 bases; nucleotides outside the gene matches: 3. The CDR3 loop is CASSGSGRTDTQYF. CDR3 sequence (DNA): TGTGCCAGCAGCGGTAGCGGGAGAACAGATACGCAGTATTTT.

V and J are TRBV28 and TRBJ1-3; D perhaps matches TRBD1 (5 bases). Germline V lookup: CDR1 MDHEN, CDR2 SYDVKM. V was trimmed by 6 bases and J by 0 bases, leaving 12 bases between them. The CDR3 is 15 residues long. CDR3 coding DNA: TGTGCCAGCAGATCCACAGGCCCCTCTGGAAACACCATATATTTT. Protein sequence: CASRSTGPSGNTIYF.

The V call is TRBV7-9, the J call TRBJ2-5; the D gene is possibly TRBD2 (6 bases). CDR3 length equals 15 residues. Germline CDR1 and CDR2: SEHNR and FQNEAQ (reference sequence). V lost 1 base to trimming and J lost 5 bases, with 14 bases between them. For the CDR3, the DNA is TGTGCCAGCAGCTTAGAGTTGGGAGGAGGGGAGACCCAGTACTTC. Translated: CASSLELGGGETQYF.

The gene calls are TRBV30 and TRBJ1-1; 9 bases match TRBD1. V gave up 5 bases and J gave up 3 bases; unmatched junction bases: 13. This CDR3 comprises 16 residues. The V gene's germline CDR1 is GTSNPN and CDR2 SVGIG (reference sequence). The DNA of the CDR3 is TGTGCCTGGCCCTTAACAGGGGGCGAGGTTGACACTGAAGCTTTCTTT. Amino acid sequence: CAWPLTGGEVDTEAFF.

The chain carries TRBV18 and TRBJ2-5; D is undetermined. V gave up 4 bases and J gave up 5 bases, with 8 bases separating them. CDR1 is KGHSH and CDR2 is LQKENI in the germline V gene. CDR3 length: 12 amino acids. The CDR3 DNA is TGTGCCAGCTCACTTCCTGGGGAGACCCAGTACTTC. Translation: CASSLPGETQYF.

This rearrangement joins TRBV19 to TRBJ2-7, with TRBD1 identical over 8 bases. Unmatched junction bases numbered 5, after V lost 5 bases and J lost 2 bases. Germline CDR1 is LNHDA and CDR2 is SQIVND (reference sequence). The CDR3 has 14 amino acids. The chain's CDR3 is CASSPGTGPYEQYF. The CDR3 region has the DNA TGTGCCAGTAGTCCCGGGACAGGACCCTACGAGCAGTACTTC.